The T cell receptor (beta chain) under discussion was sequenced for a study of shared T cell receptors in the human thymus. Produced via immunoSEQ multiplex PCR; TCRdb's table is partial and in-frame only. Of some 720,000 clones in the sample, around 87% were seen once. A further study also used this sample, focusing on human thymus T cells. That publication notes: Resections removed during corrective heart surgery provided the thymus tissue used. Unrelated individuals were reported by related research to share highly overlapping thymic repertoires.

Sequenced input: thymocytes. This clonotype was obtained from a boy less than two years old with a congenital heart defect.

The CDR3 sequence is CRVRGGRYEQYF. The DNA for the CDR3 is TGCAGGGTGAGGGGGGGCCGGTACGAGCAGTACTTC. The V call is TRBV29-1, the J call TRBJ2-7, with a weak D call TRBD2 (7 bases). This CDR3 is 12 amino acids long. Germline V CDR1 and CDR2: SQVTM, ANQGSEA.